This TCR beta chain stems from a study of a mutant IDH1 vaccine in newly diagnosed glioma. At the level of the study: Either 4-6 weeks after radiotherapy alone or alongside temozolomide, vaccination was begun. Therapy received beforehand was radiotherapy, temozolomide, or both, with most patients given both. Findings and caveats of the study: Vaccine-induced immune responses occurred in under 95% of patients.

With respect to this clone: Antigen: not known.

Germline lookup yields CDR1 MDHEN and CDR2 SYDVKM. There are 15 residues in the CDR3. The trim removed 6 bases at V and 6 bases at J, leaving 13 bases unmatched. The repertoire was sequenced with immunoSEQ multiplex PCR; TCRdb's copy has only in-frame clones and lacks some. The data hold around 80,000 clones, with around 83% observed a single time. Time point specified: week 23, last vaccination. Every vaccine dose comprised 300 ug of mutant IDH1 20-mer peptide plus topical imiquimod. Each donor presented with a new WHO grade 3 or 4 astrocytoma that tested IDH1-mutant and showed ATRX loss. The chain is built from TRBV28 and TRBJ1-1; 7 positions match TRBD1. The starting material was PBMCs, obtained from a glioma patient whose treatment included an IDH1 peptide vaccine. This sequence was found in a woman aged 45-59 years with glioma. The CDR3 is CASSRPSQGWAEAFF. For the CDR3, the DNA is TGTGCCAGCAGCCGCCCTTCACAGGGGTGGGCTGAAGCTTTCTTT.